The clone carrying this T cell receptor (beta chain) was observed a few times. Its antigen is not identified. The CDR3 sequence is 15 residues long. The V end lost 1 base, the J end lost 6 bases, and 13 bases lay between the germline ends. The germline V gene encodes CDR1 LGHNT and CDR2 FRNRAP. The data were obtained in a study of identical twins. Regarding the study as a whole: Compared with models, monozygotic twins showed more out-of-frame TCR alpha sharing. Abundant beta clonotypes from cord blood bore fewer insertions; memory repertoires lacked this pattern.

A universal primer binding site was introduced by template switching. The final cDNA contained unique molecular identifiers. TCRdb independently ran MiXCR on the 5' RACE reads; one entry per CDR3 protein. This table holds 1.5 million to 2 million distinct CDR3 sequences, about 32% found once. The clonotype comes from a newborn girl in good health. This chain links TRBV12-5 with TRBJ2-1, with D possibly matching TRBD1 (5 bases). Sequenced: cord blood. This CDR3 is CASGLGQLQLNEQFF. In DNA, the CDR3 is TGTGCTAGTGGTTTGGGACAGCTCCAACTCAATGAGCAGTTCTTC. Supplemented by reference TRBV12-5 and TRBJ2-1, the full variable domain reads DARVTQTPRHKVTEMGQEVTMRCQPILGHNTVFWYRQTMMQGLELLAYFRNRAPLDDSGMPKDRFSAEMPDATLATLKIQPSEPRDSAVYFCASGLGQLQLNEQFFGPGTRLTVL.